This T cell receptor (beta chain) was sequenced in a study of shared clonotypes between healthy human individuals. Study at large: Contributing individuals were two females and three males aged 18 to 49. Study conclusions and caveats: Clonotype sharing among donors was thought likely to change with sequencing depth.

This clone was detected only once. Its antigen is unknown. The CDR3 has 15 amino acids. Losses at the gene ends were 1 base for V and 4 bases for J; bases not matched to a gene: 5. Germline V gives CDR1 SGHTA, CDR2 FQGNSA. Method: immunoSEQ multiplex PCR; TCRdb's copy keeps in-frame clones and lacks some. Here the sample spans millions of clones, approximately 94% being singletons. Naive-designated CD8 cells lacked CD45RO, were positively enriched for CCR7, and omitted terminally differentiated effector memory CD45RA+ cells. The study enrolled healthy HIV-negative adults without recent acute infections or vaccinations as donors.

Sequencing was carried out using naive CD8+ T cells from PBMCs. The TCR was taken from a man between 18 and 35 years old in good health. Some clones in this sample may be carry-over from other donors' samples. V gene TRBV7-2 combines with J gene TRBJ2-3, with 7 bases matching TRBD2. CDR3 amino acids: CASSLVKGRADTQYF. DNA for the CDR3: TGTGCCAGCAGCTTAGTAAAAGGGAGGGCAGATACGCAGTATTTT.